This T cell receptor (beta chain) was observed in a study of blood T cell repertoires in COVID-19. Study-level information: The United States, Italy and Spain supplied acute and convalescent COVID-19 samples. PBMCs, B-cell-depleted T cells, or T cells provided the cDNA or gDNA that made up the material.

The CDR3 totals 15 residues. Trimming stripped 7 bases from V and 5 bases from J, with 18 bases between. Germline CDR1 and CDR2: MNHEY and SMNVEV (reference sequence). This table comes from immunoSEQ multiplex PCR, and its TCRdb copy is limited to in-frame clones, with some not included. The sample yields about 74,000 clones, more than 75% seen once. This clone was seen once. This chain uses TRBV27 with TRBJ2-1; D uncertain. This TCR came from a woman aged 80 or older with active or convalescent COVID-19. The sequenced sample consisted of peripheral blood. CDR3 in DNA: TGTGCCAGCACCAATAGCCGCGCCTTGAACAATGAGCAGTTCTTC. The encoded protein is CASTNSRALNNEQFF.